The TCR beta chain described here comes from a study of low-dose radiotherapy and immunotherapy resistance in tumors. This clonotype has a handful of counts. A far larger clone is only one base removed, so a read error is likely. TRAV- and TRBV-specific primers, spanning alpha and beta chains, primed first-strand cDNA. With a constant-region primer and a V-primer adapter, TCRs were subjected to around 18 PCR cycles of amplification. TCRdb re-derived calls from the reads in MiXCR, one entry per CDR3 protein. The sample has about 30,000 distinct CDR3 sequences; around 54% are singletons. Losses at the gene ends were 8 bases for V and 7 bases for J; bases not matched to a gene: 25. This CDR3 has 19 residues. Time point reported: after trial treatment. Treatment given: LDRT plus nivolumab, ipilimumab, low-dose cyclophosphamide and aspirin (RACIN trial). The donors, trial participants, received nivolumab, ipilimumab, aspirin, low-dose cyclophosphamide and low-dose radiotherapy.

The genes are TRBV12-3 or TRBV12-4 and TRBJ2-7, with 11 bases that match TRBD2. The sample here was PBMCs, taken after low-dose radiotherapy plus immunotherapy. The TCR originated in a male donor with gallbladder cancer. The CDR3 reads CASGVRALLAGAPLNEQYF. The CDR3 nucleotides read TGTGCCAGCGGCGTGAGGGCATTACTAGCGGGAGCGCCTCTTAATGAGCAGTACTTC.